These 9 T cell receptor beta chains came from one sample sequenced in a study of CD8 T cells in ankylosing spondylitis. Overall study results and limits: Blood of patients with ankylosing spondylitis appeared to be characterized by a TCR beta motif of several highly homologous variants.

TCRdb analysed the 5' RACE reads with MiXCR anew, one entry per CDR3 protein. The table lists 400,000 to 450,000 distinct CDR3 sequences, 17% of them singletons. These receptors lack a known antigen. Sequenced sample: blood, either unsorted or a sorted T cell fraction (not recorded which). These receptors originate from a male donor with ankylosing spondylitis.

This rearrangement joins TRBV7-6 to TRBJ2-3, with D perhaps TRBD2 (6 bases). Trimming took off 2 bases at V and 1 base at J, with 16 bases between the two ends. The V gene's germline CDR1 is SGHVS and CDR2 FNYEAQ. This CDR3 is built from 17 residues. CDR3 region: CASSLRLLTGGTDTQYF. In DNA form, the CDR3 reads TGTGCCAGCAGCTTAAGACTTCTGACGGGGGGCACAGATACGCAGTATTTT.

In this sample, this clonotype turned up a few times. The chain combines TRBV6-1 with TRBJ1-1; no firm D call. The CDR3 contains 14 residues. V gave up 4 bases and J gave up 6 bases, with 15 bases separating them. Germline-derived CDR1 and CDR2 are MNHNS and SASEGT. CDR3 DNA: TGTGCCAGCAGTGCCCCGGGGAGGGCCCCTGAAGCTTTCTTT. Translating gives CASSAPGRAPEAFF.

At least ten counts were recorded for this clonotype. This chain links TRBV29-1 with TRBJ1-1; the match to TRBD1 covers 11 bases. CDR1 and CDR2 (germline): SQVTM, ANQGSEA. The CDR3 is 11 residues long. V lost 6 bases, J lost 11 bases, and 5 bases stayed unmatched. CDR3 protein: CSVPGQGGAFF. CDR3 sequence (DNA): TGCAGCGTCCCGGGACAGGGGGGGGCTTTCTTT.

This clonotype was counted a few times. This CDR3 is CSVEGPGDTDTQYF. The CDR3, as DNA: TGCAGCGTTGAGGGACCCGGGGACACAGATACGCAGTATTTT. The chain links TRBV29-1 to TRBJ2-3; D tentatively reads TRBD1 or TRBD2 (5 bases each). Germline V gene sequence: CDR1 SQVTM, CDR2 ANQGSEA. V lost 3 bases and J lost 2, with 12 bases in between. The CDR3 has 14 residues.

In its sample, this clonotype was seen a few times. V gene TRBV12-3 or TRBV12-4 combines with J gene TRBJ1-1; 9 bases match TRBD1. The CDR3 has 15 residues. V trimming: 4 bases; J trimming: 4 bases; junction bases outside the gene matches: 7. CDR3 region: CASSSAGTGSTEAFF. CDR3 nucleotides: TGTGCCAGCAGTTCAGCCGGGACAGGGAGCACTGAAGCTTTCTTT.

This clonotype was counted between two and nine times. The J gene is TRBJ1-2, the V gene TRBV20-1, with 7 bases fitting TRBD1. Germline loops: CDR1 DFQATT, CDR2 SNEGSKA (reference sequence). V lost 5 bases and J lost 4; bases outside the gene matches: 7. CDR3 length equals 13 residues. The CDR3 is CSAPDRSVYGYTF. CDR3 nucleotide sequence: TGCAGTGCTCCGGACAGGAGCGTCTATGGCTACACCTTC.

J is TRBJ2-7 and V is TRBV4-2; D possibly corresponds to TRBD1 (6 bases). The CDR3 is 15 amino acids. Per the germline V gene, CDR1 is LGHNA and CDR2 is YNFKEQ. Trimming took 2 bases from V and 0 from J, leaving 11 bases between them. The CDR3 loop reads CASSQRQAPSYEQYF. CDR3 nucleotide sequence: TGTGCCAGCAGCCAAAGACAGGCCCCCTCCTACGAGCAGTACTTC.

This clonotype was counted ten times or more. J is TRBJ1-4 and V is TRBV20-1; D not resolved. The V end was cut by 7 bases, the J end by 3 bases, with 6 bases between. Germline V gene sequence: CDR1 DFQATT, CDR2 SNEGSKA (reference sequence). The CDR3 consists of 11 residues. The CDR3 spells CSVRANEKLFF. CDR3 DNA sequence: TGCAGTGTCCGGGCTAATGAAAAACTGTTTTTT.

The V call is TRBV20-1, the J call TRBJ1-6; possible D gene TRBD1, 6 bases. This CDR3 contains 19 residues. Germline values: CDR1 DFQATT, CDR2 SNEGSKA (reference sequence). Trimming took 3 bases from V and 8 from J, leaving 29 bases between them. The CDR3 reads CSARGTGGPQSMLDSPLHF. For the CDR3, the DNA is TGCAGTGCTAGGGGAACTGGGGGGCCCCAGTCTATGTTGGATTCACCCCTCCACTTT.